Sequencing of this TCR beta chain was carried out in a study of T cells in Graves' hyperthyroidism and ophthalmopathy (dated by TCRdb to between 2018 and 2021). About the full investigation: Peripheral blood samples were taken at initial diagnosis, before any treatment was given. TCR V-J signatures able to tell the groups apart were searched for in a discovery cohort of approximately 95 patients, of whom around 42 had Graves' ophthalmopathy and around 56 had stable Graves' hyperthyroidism. Prospective prediction of ophthalmopathy was tested in an independent validation cohort consisting of fewer than 20 hyperthyroidism patients and approximately 16 patients who later progressed to ophthalmopathy. For training and testing, the 100 or so patients in the discovery cohort were randomly divided in a 7:3 ratio. Thyroid tissue and blood T-cell repertoires from six Graves' hyperthyroidism patients were also compared in the study. Following sampling, methimazole starting at 30 mg daily was given to hyperthyroidism patients, and high-dose intravenous methylprednisolone was given to ophthalmopathy patients. The paper describes TCR Vbeta CDR3 sequencing of some 130 peripheral blood samples, made up of approximately 40 ophthalmopathy patients, 70 to 75 hyperthyroidism patients and some 17 progressor patients. What the authors observed across the whole study: In validation, progression to ophthalmopathy was predicted by the model with about 70% sensitivity and roughly 76% specificity, a median of around 6.5 months before onset. Most expanded thyroid clonotypes (frequency above 0.001) were also detected in blood, a finding suggesting that blood repertoires may reflect thyroid immune responses. A 13 V-J signature model separated ophthalmopathy from stable hyperthyroidism, with nearly 90% sensitivity and about 81% specificity in cross-validation and 80%/75% in testing. No statistical method was used to fix the sample size in advance, and group allocation was not hidden from the investigators.

Stable Graves' hyperthyroidism was defined as no progression to ophthalmopathy during 18 months of follow-up. Hyperthyroidism patients were newly diagnosed, had a disease duration of under 2 months, and were aged 18 to 65 years. Exclusion was applied to patients with uncontrolled infections, other autoimmune diseases, pregnancy or lactation. Diagnoses were established on the basis of clinical symptoms, serum thyroxine and TRAb, thyroid ultrasound, and orbital computed tomography. PBMCs were isolated from approximately 10 ml of fresh peripheral blood by Ficoll-Paque density gradient centrifugation. Total RNA was extracted with Trizol reagent, and quality was checked on an Agilent 2100 Bioanalyzer. As for this clonotype: This clone's antigen is unknown. Base qualities are not provided; no much larger clone lies one nucleotide away.

Amplification of TCR beta CDR3 regions was carried out from RNA transcripts. The TCR CDR3 was subjected to a first round of RT-PCR using the HTBI primer set and the Qiagen OneStep RT-PCR kit. Libraries were constructed in a second round of multiplex PCR, after which size selection and purification were performed. Paired-end sequencing of the libraries was performed with 100 bp reads on an Illumina HiSeq2000. Processing in the source paper ran as follows. SOAPnuke was used to process the raw data, throwing out any read that contained adapters or uncalled bases, had a mean Phred below 15, or lacked an exact constant-primer or identifier match. COPE v1.2.5 was used to merge high-quality paired reads, and clonotypes were defined as unique nucleotide sequences. Clonotypes were aligned to IMGT TRBV, TRBD and TRBJ reference segments using MiTCR v1.1. Only V-J combinations with frequency above 0.0001, covering about 99% of repertoires, were analysed. A TCS score was defined as the ratio between F50 (clonal expansion) and ExV (chaos), using BLOSUM62-based TCRdist between CDR3 peptides within each V-J. Welch's t-statistics and random forest reduced 450 to 600 V-J features to about 12, which were used in a naive Bayes classifier (R e1071). TCRdb reprocessed the public reads (quality trimming at Q25 with fastp, clone calling with MiXCR) and kept in-frame beta chains. Here each entry gathers all rows of one CDR3 protein and keeps the most common genes and DNA. These V and J calls rely on TCRdb rather than the paper's analysis. The sample table shows roughly 570,000 distinct CDR3 sequences, and around 14% are seen once. The top ten clonotypes cover around 7.3% of the sample.

CDR1 and CDR2 (SGDLS, YYNGEE) derive from the germline V gene. Unmatched junction bases come to 10, with V trimmed by 1 base and J by 4 bases. The CDR3 contains 17 residues, cysteine and phenylalanine counted. Left in the record is the CDR3 DNA by itself, 51 bases read in frame from the first base. This sequence uses TRBV9 and TRBJ2-2; 7 bases in the middle match TRBD2. The clonotype comes from a woman younger than 45 with Graves' hyperthyroidism. The sequencing input was blood. The nucleotide sequence is TGTGCCAGCAGCGTACCATCACTAGCGATCCTCACCGGGGAGCTGTTTTTT. This translates into CASSVPSLAILTGELFF.